A single sample gave rise to the 19 T cell receptor beta chains below, sequenced in a study of radiation and T cells in renal cell carcinoma. Documented time point: blood 4 weeks post-SBRT, at nephrectomy. Treatment denoted: 15 Gy SBRT to primary tumor, nephrectomy 4 weeks later. Only in-frame clones appear in the TCRdb table, and some are missing; sequencing was by immunoSEQ multiplex PCR. The table has some 150,000 clones, around 88% seen once. The sample was blood, taken from a patient whose treatment included radiotherapy and nephrectomy. Every receptor here comes from a woman between 50 and 59 years old with renal cell carcinoma.

The chain joins TRBV7-2 to TRBJ1-6, with 7 bases fitting TRBD1. Germline loops: CDR1 SGHTA, CDR2 FQGNSA. V was pared by 1 base and J by 6 bases, with 6 bases of the junction left unmatched. CDR3 length: 16 amino acids. CDR3 loop: CASSLGAGGSNSPLHF. For the CDR3, the DNA is TGTGCCAGCAGCTTAGGGGCAGGGGGTAGTAATTCACCCCTCCACTTT.

V is TRBV28 and J is TRBJ2-5; D is uncertain. The CDR3 has 15 amino acids. Per the germline V gene, CDR1 is MDHEN and CDR2 is SYDVKM. Trimming stripped 2 bases from V and 4 bases from J, with 14 bases between. For the CDR3, the DNA is TGTGCCAGCAGTTTAGAGGCAGCGTGGGGAGAGACCCAGTACTTC. As protein: CASSLEAAWGETQYF.

CDR3 coding DNA: TGTGCCAGCAGCTTACTGTGGGGCTATGGGGAGACCCAGTACTTC. This codes for CASSLLWGYGETQYF. The chain links TRBV7-2 to TRBJ2-5, with a weak D call TRBD1 (5 bases). Per the germline V gene, CDR1 is SGHTA and CDR2 is FQGNSA. Trimming removed 2 bases from V and 5 bases from J, with 15 bases in between. CDR3 length: 15 residues.

The chain carries TRBV7-2 and TRBJ1-4, with unresolved D. CDR1 and CDR2 (germline): SGHTA, FQGNSA. Trimming shortened V by 1 base and J by 8 bases, and 11 bases separated the two germline ends. This CDR3 has 14 amino acids. Written as DNA, the CDR3 is TGTGCCAGCAGCTTAGACCCAAATGGGGAAAAACTGTTTTTT. The encoded protein is CASSLDPNGEKLFF.

The V gene is TRBV5-4, the J gene TRBJ2-7, with 9 bases fitting TRBD1. Unmatched junction bases numbered 5, after V lost 0 bases and J lost 4 bases. The germline CDR1 and CDR2 sequences are SGHNT and YYREEE (reference sequence). The CDR3 is made up of 15 amino acids. The CDR3 DNA reads as TGTGCCAGCAGCTTGGGACAGGGGGGAAGTTACGAGCAGTACTTC. As protein: CASSLGQGGSYEQYF.

This clone has just a few counts. The rearrangement joins TRBV19 to TRBJ1-1; D unclear. The V gene lost 1 base and the J gene lost 8 bases, with 8 bases spanning the gap. Germline values: CDR1 LNHDA, CDR2 SQIVND (reference sequence). The CDR3 has 12 residues. CDR3 sequence: CASSIGPGEAFF. The CDR3 DNA sequence: TGTGCCAGTAGTATAGGGCCTGGGGAAGCTTTCTTT.

There are a few counts of this clone. The CDR3, as DNA: TGTGCCTGGAGTGTAGGCGCAGGAGAGAATGAAAAACTGTTTTTT. Translating it yields CAWSVGAGENEKLFF. This chain connects TRBV30 to TRBJ1-4; D gene ambiguous. Trimming cost V 0 bases and J 5 bases, with 13 bases left between them. The CDR3 is made up of 15 amino acids. Looked up from germline, CDR1 is GTSNPN and CDR2 is SVGIG (reference sequence).

This clone has a handful of counts. The chain couples TRBV30 to TRBJ1-6; TRBD1 is a possible D gene (5 bases). Trimming took 2 bases from V and 7 from J, leaving 12 bases between them. Germline V gene sequence: CDR1 GTSNPN, CDR2 SVGIG (reference sequence). This CDR3 contains 14 residues. The CDR3 coding sequence is TGTGCCTGGAGTCTGGTCGGGGCGAATTCACCCCTCCACTTT. Its protein is CAWSLVGANSPLHF.

This rearrangement joins TRBV4-2 to TRBJ2-2; 8 nucleotides match TRBD2. The CDR3 is 17 amino acids. J lost 0 bases, V lost 2 bases, and 5 bases had no gene match. CDR1 LGHNA and CDR2 YNFKEQ come from the germline V gene. The CDR3 protein is CASSQSGLATNTGELFF. As DNA, the CDR3 is TGTGCCAGCAGCCAAAGCGGACTAGCTACGAACACCGGGGAGCTGTTTTTT.

This chain links TRBV18 with TRBJ2-2, with D unclear. Trimming cost V 3 bases and J 6 bases, with 5 bases left between them. Germline V gene sequence: CDR1 KGHSH, CDR2 LQKENI. This CDR3 is 12 amino acids long. Here the CDR3 reads CASSPTSGELFF. The CDR3 DNA is TGTGCCAGCTCACCCACGTCCGGGGAGCTGTTTTTT.

DNA for the CDR3: TGTGCCAGCAAGGGGACAGGGGGCACTGAAGCTTTCTTT. Translation: CASKGTGGTEAFF. The V gene is TRBV2, the J gene TRBJ1-1; 11 nucleotides agree with TRBD1. Germline V gene sequence: CDR1 SNHLY, CDR2 FYNNEI. Losses at the gene ends were 7 bases for V and 4 bases for J; bases not matched to a gene: 2. The CDR3 runs 13 residues.

The rearrangement links TRBV28 to TRBJ2-5, with TRBD1 matching over 7 bases. CDR3 length: 15 residues. Germline V gene sequence: CDR1 MDHEN, CDR2 SYDVKM. Unmatched junction bases numbered 13, after V lost 7 bases and J lost 5 bases. In DNA, the CDR3 is TGTGCCAGCACCCCCCCGCGAGGGGGCCTGGAGACCCAGTACTTC. Amino acid sequence: CASTPPRGGLETQYF.

This clone was observed a few times. The rearrangement uses TRBV6-5 and TRBJ2-1, with TRBD2 identical over 13 bases. The CDR3 runs to 15 residues. J was trimmed by 7 bases and V by 6 bases; bases with no gene match: 6. Germline-derived CDR1 and CDR2 are MNHEY and SVGAGI. The CDR3 region is CASSPGTSGKNEQFF. CDR3 nucleotides: TGTGCCAGCAGCCCCGGGACTAGCGGGAAGAATGAGCAGTTCTTC.

The rearrangement uses TRBV10-3 and TRBJ2-7, with a tentative D call TRBD1 (8 bases). The CDR3 contains 13 residues. Germline V gene sequence: CDR1 ENHRY, CDR2 SYGVKD. V was cut by 10 bases and J by 3 bases, with 16 bases left in between. The CDR3 spells CANSDREGYEQYF. CDR3 nucleotides: TGTGCCAACTCGGACAGGGAGGGCTACGAGCAGTACTTC.

The rearrangement links TRBV18 to TRBJ2-7; 9 bases line up with TRBD1. There are 15 residues in the CDR3. CDR1 is KGHSH, CDR2 LQKENI, per germline. Trimming removed 5 bases from V and 4 bases from J; junction bases left unmatched: 9. The CDR3 loop is CASSSSGTGHYEQYF. In DNA, the CDR3 is TGTGCCAGCTCATCCTCCGGGACAGGGCATTACGAGCAGTACTTC.

This clone was seen once. This chain uses TRBV28 with TRBJ2-1; 10 bases match TRBD1. V trimming: 3 bases; J trimming: 11 bases; junction bases outside the gene matches: 10. This CDR3 has 15 amino acids. Per the germline V gene, CDR1 is MDHEN and CDR2 is SYDVKM. The CDR3 protein is CASSLATGQGNQQFF. As DNA, the CDR3 is TGTGCCAGCAGTTTGGCTACGGGACAGGGGAATCAGCAGTTCTTC.

The rearrangement uses TRBV27 and TRBJ2-1; tentative D call: TRBD1 (7 bases). Germline V gene sequence: CDR1 MNHEY, CDR2 SMNVEV (reference sequence). This CDR3 is built from 15 residues. V was clipped by 0 bases and J by 8 bases, with 14 bases between them. CDR3 nucleotides: TGTGCCAGCAGTTTATCGCAGGGGGGATTTCATGAGCAGTTCTTC. Protein sequence: CASSLSQGGFHEQFF.

The chain combines TRBV5-4 with TRBJ1-4; no clear D gene. The CDR3 sequence is 16 residues long. V lost 0 bases, J lost 4 bases, and 13 bases lay in between. Germline CDR1 and CDR2: SGHNT and YYREEE (reference sequence). The CDR3 DNA sequence: TGTGCCAGCAGCTTGGGGTCATCCGATGGTAATGAAAAACTGTTTTTT. Translated, it gives CASSLGSSDGNEKLFF.

With regard to this clone: The sample carries other DNA sequences with the same CDR3. The rearrangement uses TRBV27 and TRBJ1-1; 8 bases fit TRBD1. The CDR3 contains 15 residues. CDR1 is MNHEY and CDR2 is SMNVEV in the germline V gene (reference sequence). Trimming took 4 bases from V and 2 from J; bases not matched to a gene: 6. The CDR3 spells CASSSSGTGNTEAFF. The CDR3 region has the DNA TGTGCCAGCAGTTCGTCCGGGACAGGAAACACTGAAGCTTTCTTT.